The 27 T cell receptor beta chains listed next were all sequenced from one sample in a study of CD8 T cells in Susac syndrome (dated by TCRdb to between 2018 and 2020). Library preparation was by the immunoSEQ multiplex PCR assay. RNA was extracted using the RNeasy kit, and roughly 0.5 to 1 ug of the RNA was reverse transcribed with random hexamers. TCRdb reprocessed the public reads (quality trimming at Q25 with fastp, clone calling with MiXCR) and kept in-frame beta chains. Duplicate CDR3 protein sequences are folded into a single record with the most common DNA and genes. In all, the sample holds 150,000 to 200,000 distinct CDR3 sequences, and over 75% of those were seen once. The top ten hold about 0.1% of the sample. Sequencing input: CD4+ T cells from PBMCs. All receptors come from a human donor with Susac syndrome.

The chain couples TRBV2 to TRBJ2-3; TRBD2 agrees at 7 bases. The CDR3 is made up of 14 amino acids. V was pared by 7 bases and J by 5 bases, with 9 bases of the junction left unmatched. Per germline, CDR1 SNHLY and CDR2 FYNNEI. Here the CDR3 DNA reads TGTGCCAGCAAGAGACTAGCTACGGGAGATACGCAGTATTTT. It is translated as CASKRLATGDTQYF.

This chain uses TRBV5-1 with TRBJ1-4, with D possibly TRBD1 on 6 matching bases. Trimming stripped 3 bases from V and 8 bases from J, with 14 bases between. CDR1 is SGHRS, CDR2 YFSETQ, per germline. This CDR3 is built from 14 residues. CDR3 region: CASSSPDSSEKLFF. The CDR3 DNA follows: TGCGCCAGCAGCTCCCCGGACAGTTCCGAAAAACTGTTTTTT.

The chain has TRBV27 and TRBJ1-1; D ambiguous. V lost 3 bases and J lost 2, with 7 bases in between. The CDR3 runs to 13 residues. Germline CDR1 is MNHEY and CDR2 is SMNVEV (reference sequence). The CDR3 DNA is TGTGCCAGCAGTTTTAACCCAAACACTGAAGCTTTCTTT. The encoded protein is CASSFNPNTEAFF.

The CDR3 is CASSFGQTTEAFF. CDR3 bases: TGTGCCAGCAGCTTCGGACAAACTACTGAAGCTTTCTTT. The gene calls are TRBV5-6 and TRBJ1-1; possible D gene TRBD1, 5 bases. The CDR3 length is 13 residues. CDR1 SGHDT and CDR2 YYEEEE come from the germline V gene. Trimming cost V 2 bases and J 5 bases, with 10 bases left between them. The whole variable domain, remainder taken from reference TRBV5-6 and TRBJ1-1, is DAGVTQSPTHLIKTRGQQVTLRCSPKSGHDTVSWYQQALGQGPQFIFQYYEEEERQRGNFPDRFSGHQFPNYSSELNVNALLLGDSALYLCASSFGQTTEAFFGQGTRLTVV.

V usage is TRBV6-5 and J usage is TRBJ2-5, with TRBD1 identical over 8 bases. The germline CDR1 and CDR2 sequences are MNHEY and SVGAGI. The ends lost 6 bases at V and 7 bases at J; junction bases unmatched: 7. This CDR3 comprises 13 residues. The CDR3 DNA follows: TGTGCCAGCAGCCGCGGACAGGGAGGGACCCAGTACTTC. Its protein is CASSRGQGGTQYF.

The chain joins TRBV3-1 to TRBJ2-2; D possibly matches TRBD1 or TRBD2 (5 bases each). In germline, CDR1 is LGHDT, CDR2 YNNKEL (reference sequence). The CDR3 totals 15 residues. Between the trimmed V and J ends, which lost 2 bases and 3 bases, there was a span of 10 bases. The CDR3 protein is CASSQTGTYTGELFF. As DNA, the CDR3 is TGTGCCAGCAGCCAAACCGGGACCTACACCGGGGAGCTGTTTTTT.

The chain employs TRBV11-2 and TRBJ2-7; 12 nucleotides agree with TRBD2. V gave up 2 bases and J gave up 5 bases; unmatched junction bases: 7. The CDR3 spans 16 residues. Per germline, CDR1 SGHAT and CDR2 FQNNGV. The CDR3 DNA reads TGTGCCAGCAGCTTAACGCCTAGCGGGGGGGTACACGAGCAGTACTTC. This encodes CASSLTPSGGVHEQYF.

The chain uses TRBV5-1 and TRBJ2-2; no clear D. V shed 4 bases and J shed 4 bases, with 11 bases lying between them. The germline V gene encodes CDR1 SGHRS and CDR2 YFSETQ. The CDR3 runs 14 residues. The CDR3 spells CASSPRSGTGELFF. The CDR3 coding sequence is TGCGCCAGCAGCCCGCGGTCTGGCACCGGGGAGCTGTTTTTT.

The chain employs TRBV23-1 and TRBJ1-5, with 7 bases that match TRBD1. TRBV23-1 is sorted into the ORF group, with uncertain function. V lost 3 bases to trimming and J lost 5 bases; unmatched junction nucleotides: 4. The CDR3 consists of 14 residues. As DNA, the CDR3 is TGCGCCAGCAGTCATAACGGGACAGATCAGCCCCAGCATTTT. The encoded protein is CASSHNGTDQPQHF.

This chain connects TRBV21-1 to TRBJ2-4; TRBD1 is taken as the D call from the table, unchecked against the DNA. TRBV21-1 is listed as a pseudogene. This CDR3 has 13 amino acids. The CDR3 nucleotides read TGTGCCAAACCGGGACAGCTAGGGGACATTCAGTACTTC. This encodes CAKPGQLGDIQYF.

The chain is built from TRBV28 and TRBJ2-4; TRBD2 agrees at 7 bases. The CDR3 sequence is 14 residues long. Per the germline V gene, CDR1 is MDHEN and CDR2 is SYDVKM. The trim removed 5 bases at V and 3 bases at J, leaving 4 bases unmatched. This CDR3 is CASSPASGKNIQYF. The CDR3 DNA is TGTGCCAGCAGTCCAGCTAGCGGCAAAAACATTCAGTACTTC.

V usage is TRBV7-9 and J usage is TRBJ2-3; 7 nucleotides line up with TRBD1. The germline CDR1 and CDR2 sequences are SEHNR and FQNEAQ (reference sequence). This CDR3 region has 15 residues. V was pared by 5 bases and J by 5 bases, with 10 bases of the junction left unmatched. CDR3 in amino acids: CASSAPGTEKDTQYF. CDR3 DNA: TGTGCCAGCAGCGCCCCCGGGACAGAGAAAGATACGCAGTATTTT.

The chain couples TRBV25-1 to TRBJ1-3; no definite D call. CDR3 length: 16 amino acids. Germline V CDR1 and CDR2: MGHDK, SYGVNS. V was clipped by 3 bases and J by 0 bases, with 12 bases between them. CDR3 residues: CASSDYGRISGNTIYF. The CDR3 DNA reads as TGTGCCAGCAGTGACTATGGACGGATCTCTGGAAACACCATATATTTT. The full variable domain, in which reference TRBV25-1 and TRBJ1-3 provide the parts outside the CDR3, is EADIYQTPRYLVIGTGKKITLECSQTMGHDKMYWYQQDPGMELHLIHYSYGVNSTEKGDLSSESTVSRIRTEHFPLTLESARPSHTSQYLCASSDYGRISGNTIYFGEGSWLTVV.

This chain connects TRBV19 to TRBJ2-1; a weak D match, TRBD2 (6 bases). Trimming took off 3 bases at V and 7 bases at J, with 13 bases between the two ends. The CDR3 is 14 amino acids. Germline V gene data show CDR1 as LNHDA and CDR2 as SQIVND (reference sequence). The CDR3 loop reads CASSILEGVNEQFF. The DNA of the CDR3 is TGTGCCAGTAGTATCTTGGAGGGAGTGAATGAGCAGTTCTTC.

The V call is TRBV10-2, the J call TRBJ1-6; D not certain. V was pared by 2 bases and J by 12 bases, with 17 bases between. From germline, CDR1 is WSHSY and CDR2 SAAADI. This CDR3 has 15 residues. The DNA of the CDR3 is TGCGCCAGCAGTGAGACAAAAATCCGGGGTCAACCCCTCCACTTT. Residues: CASSETKIRGQPLHF.

The genes are TRBV2 and TRBJ2-2, with D perhaps TRBD1 or TRBD2 (5 bases each). The V end lost 6 bases, the J end lost 3 bases, and 5 bases lay between the germline ends. CDR1 and CDR2 (germline): SNHLY, FYNNEI. This CDR3 has 12 residues. Written as DNA, the CDR3 is TGTGCCAGCAGGGGGGACACCGGGGAGCTGTTTTTT. As protein: CASRGDTGELFF.

The chain is built from TRBV2 and TRBJ2-6; no clear D gene. In germline, CDR1 is SNHLY, CDR2 FYNNEI. CDR3 length equals 14 residues. V shed 10 bases and J shed 1 base, with 11 bases lying between them. This CDR3 is CATSLRSGANVLTF. CDR3 DNA sequence: TGTGCCACCTCGTTGAGGTCTGGGGCCAACGTCCTGACTTTC. Full variable domain (outside the CDR3, taken from reference TRBV2 and TRBJ2-6): EPEVTQTPSHQVTQMGQEVILRCVPISNHLYFYWYRQILGQKVEFLVSFYNNEISEKSEIFDDQFSVERPDGSNFTLKIRSTKLEDSAMYFCATSLRSGANVLTFGAGSRLTVL.

This clonotype was seen a few times. The genes are TRBV6-5 and TRBJ1-4, with 9 positions matching TRBD1. Unmatched junction bases numbered 1, after V lost 4 bases and J lost 7 bases. Germline lookup yields CDR1 MNHEY and CDR2 SVGAGI. The CDR3 spans 13 residues. The DNA for the CDR3 is TGTGCCAGCAGTTCGGGACAGGGTGAAAAACTGTTTTTT. It yields the protein CASSSGQGEKLFF.

The chain joins TRBV20-1 to TRBJ2-6, with no clear D. V dropped 3 bases and J dropped 0 bases, with 6 bases sitting between them. This CDR3 spans 14 amino acids. In germline, CDR1 is DFQATT, CDR2 SNEGSKA (reference sequence). The CDR3 loop reads CSARRYSGANVLTF. The CDR3 DNA follows: TGCAGTGCTAGGAGATACTCTGGGGCCAACGTCCTGACTTTC.

The genes are TRBV18 and TRBJ2-5; D is undetermined. The ends were cut back, 2 bases at V and 5 bases at J, with 3 bases in the middle. Germline-derived CDR1 and CDR2 are KGHSH and LQKENI. The CDR3 contains 11 residues. This CDR3 is CASSPYETQYF. The CDR3 DNA reads as TGTGCCAGCTCACCATACGAGACCCAGTACTTC.

This sequence joins TRBV7-9 and TRBJ2-3; the match to TRBD1 covers 8 bases. The junction had 3 bases not matched to a gene; V was cut back by 3 bases and J by 1 base. There are 15 residues in the CDR3. The V gene's germline CDR1 is SEHNR and CDR2 FQNEAQ (reference sequence). The CDR3 DNA reads as TGTGCCAGCAGCTTCCGCAGGGGGCGCACAGATACGCAGTATTTT. Its translation: CASSFRRGRTDTQYF.

The rearrangement joins TRBV3-1 to TRBJ1-6, with TRBD1 identical over 9 bases. Per germline, CDR1 LGHDT and CDR2 YNNKEL (reference sequence). This CDR3 is 15 amino acids long. Germline trimming cut 4 bases from V and 7 bases from J; bases unmatched to any gene: 5. Here the CDR3 DNA reads TGTGCCAGCAGCCCCCCGGGACAGGGCAATTCACCCCTCCACTTT. It encodes CASSPPGQGNSPLHF. Combining the CDR3 with reference TRBV3-1 and TRBJ1-6 gives the whole variable domain DTAVSQTPKYLVTQMGNDKSIKCEQNLGHDTMYWYKQDSKKFLKIMFSYNNKELIINETVPNRFSPKSPDKAHLNLHINSLELGDSAVYFCASSPPGQGNSPLHFGNGTRLTVT.

The gene calls are TRBV20-1 and TRBJ1-6, with 9 bases fitting TRBD1. Germline assignment: CDR1 DFQATT and CDR2 SNEGSKA (reference sequence). The CDR3 loop spans 15 amino acids. V was pared by 2 bases and J by 9 bases, with 8 bases of the junction left unmatched. As DNA, the CDR3 is TGCAGTGCTAGACCAATAGGGACAGGGACTTCACCCCTCCACTTT. The encoded protein is CSARPIGTGTSPLHF.

This chain connects TRBV11-2 to TRBJ2-7; TRBD2 might be the D (5 bases). Per the germline V gene, CDR1 is SGHAT and CDR2 is FQNNGV. Trimming shortened V by 5 bases and J by 3 bases, and 11 bases separated the two germline ends. The CDR3 has 13 residues. CDR3 protein: CASSRREGYEQYF. CDR3 sequence (DNA): TGTGCCAGCAGCAGAAGAGAGGGCTACGAGCAGTACTTC.

The genes are TRBV7-2 and TRBJ1-5; D ambiguous. The CDR3 sequence is 14 residues long. The V gene lost 1 base and the J gene lost 4 bases, with 8 bases spanning the gap. CDR1 and CDR2 from the germline V gene are SGHTA and FQGNSA. The CDR3 bases are TGTGCCAGCAGCTTAGATGAGGGAAATCAGCCCCAGCATTTT. It yields the protein CASSLDEGNQPQHF. Based on the CDR3 plus reference TRBV7-2 and TRBJ1-5, the full variable domain is GAGVSQSPSNKVTEKGKDVELRCDPISGHTALYWYRQSLGQGLEFLIYFQGNSAPDKSGLPSDRFSAERTGGSVSTLTIQRTQQEDSAVYLCASSLDEGNQPQHFGDGTRLSIL.

This chain connects TRBV30 to TRBJ1-3, with 10 bases lining up with TRBD1. From germline, CDR1 is GTSNPN and CDR2 SVGIG (reference sequence). The CDR3 contains 14 residues. V gave up 3 bases and J gave up 2 bases; unmatched junction bases: 1. The CDR3 here is CAWRDRGPGNTIYF. As DNA, the CDR3 is TGTGCCTGGAGAGACAGGGGGCCTGGAAACACCATATATTTT.

V usage is TRBV1 and J usage is TRBJ1-2; the D call TRBD1 from the table was never checked on the DNA. TRBV1 represents a pseudogene. This CDR3 has 18 amino acids. The DNA of the CDR3 is TGCACCAGCAGCCACCTGGGGGTAGACAGGGCCCGTGCCTATGGCTACACCTTC. Encoded protein: CTSSHLGVDRARAYGYTF.